Presented here are 20 T cell receptor beta chains from one specimen sequenced in a study of CD8 T cells in Susac syndrome. The authors reverse transcribed roughly 0.5 to 1 ug RNA with random hexamers. Using its own MiXCR run on the immunoSEQ multiplex PCR reads, TCRdb lists one record per CDR3 protein. In the table there are some 150,000 distinct CDR3 sequences, approximately 94% of which are singletons. Sequenced material: CD8+ T cells from PBMCs. The receptors originated from a human donor with multiple sclerosis.

The chain carries TRBV27 and TRBJ2-1; D unresolved. Germline loops: CDR1 MNHEY, CDR2 SMNVEV (reference sequence). The V end was cut by 2 bases, the J end by 2 bases, with 7 bases between. The CDR3 is made up of 14 amino acids. CDR3 nucleotides: TGTGCCAGCAGTTTACTTGGGACCTACAATGAGCAGTTCTTC. It is translated as CASSLLGTYNEQFF.

The chain couples TRBV15 to TRBJ1-4; 8 bases map to TRBD1. CDR3 length: 16 amino acids. V lost 5 bases, J lost 0 bases, and 5 bases stayed unmatched. Looked up from germline, CDR1 is LNHNV and CDR2 is YYDKDF (reference sequence). CDR3 region: CATSPDRVATNEKLFF. The CDR3 DNA sequence: TGTGCCACCAGCCCGGACAGGGTAGCAACTAATGAAAAACTGTTTTTT.

CDR3 protein: CASSQDRARGLHEQFF. The CDR3 nucleotides read TGTGCCAGCAGCCAAGATAGAGCGCGGGGCTTGCATGAGCAGTTCTTC. V and J are TRBV14 and TRBJ2-1, with D perhaps matching TRBD2 (6 bases). The CDR3 loop spans 16 amino acids. Germline-derived CDR1 and CDR2 are SGHDN and FVKESK. The germline V and J ends were trimmed by 0 bases and 8 bases, with 17 bases remaining between them.

V is TRBV6-5 and J is TRBJ2-7; 7 positions match TRBD1. This CDR3 region has 15 residues. CDR1 is MNHEY, CDR2 SVGAGI, per germline. With 2 bases clipped from V and 6 bases from J, the junction kept 10 bases outside the gene matches. CDR3 in amino acids: CASSYRGRGWIEQYF. The CDR3 bases are TGTGCCAGCAGTTACCGGGGCAGGGGGTGGATCGAGCAGTACTTC.

The V call is TRBV3-1, the J call TRBJ2-7, with TRBD1 matching over 8 bases. CDR1 LGHDT and CDR2 YNNKEL come from the germline V gene (reference sequence). This CDR3 contains 15 residues. The junction had 2 bases not matched to a gene; V was cut back by 0 bases and J by 1 base. CDR3 nucleotide sequence: TGTGCCAGCAGCCAAGACAGGGGGCAATCCTACGAGCAGTACTTC. It translates to CASSQDRGQSYEQYF.

The chain recombines TRBV20-1 with TRBJ2-3; TRBD2 aligns across 12 bases. V gave up 6 bases and J gave up 3 bases; unmatched junction bases: 16. This CDR3 comprises 18 residues. Germline CDR1 reads DFQATT; CDR2 reads SNEGSKA (reference sequence). The CDR3 protein is CSAILPWTSGAPTDTQYF. CDR3 in DNA: TGCAGTGCCATTTTACCATGGACTAGCGGGGCTCCGACAGATACGCAGTATTTT.

The rearrangement links TRBV19 to TRBJ1-2, with D tentatively TRBD1 (5 bases). Germline lookup yields CDR1 LNHDA and CDR2 SQIVND (reference sequence). V was clipped by 1 base and J by 9 bases, with 9 bases between them. The CDR3 spans 12 residues. The CDR3 sequence: CASSIGTRSYTF. The CDR3 bases are TGTGCCAGTAGTATAGGGACAAGGAGCTACACCTTC.

The chain recombines TRBV4-1 with TRBJ2-7; no clear D. Germline V lookup: CDR1 MGHRA, CDR2 YSYEKL. CDR3 length equals 15 residues. V lost 0 bases, J lost 0 bases, and 9 bases lay in between. CDR3 nucleotides: TGCGCCAGCAGCCAAGACTCGCGGAGCTCCTACGAGCAGTACTTC. Its protein product is CASSQDSRSSYEQYF.

V and J are TRBV20-1 and TRBJ2-1, with unresolved D. This CDR3 region has 14 residues. The V end lost 1 base, the J end lost 8 bases, and 15 bases lay between the germline ends. Germline-derived CDR1 and CDR2 are DFQATT and SNEGSKA (reference sequence). In DNA form, the CDR3 reads TGCAGTGCTAGAGCGTCCCTAGTTGTTGATGAGCAGTTCTTC. Translating it yields CSARASLVVDEQFF.

This chain joins TRBV3-1 and TRBJ2-1; TRBD2 agrees at 8 bases. This CDR3 has 17 residues. The V gene's germline CDR1 is LGHDT and CDR2 YNNKEL (reference sequence). V lost 2 bases to trimming and J lost 5 bases; unmatched junction nucleotides: 11. CDR3 region: CASSQPRKRGPDNEQFF. The CDR3 DNA sequence: TGTGCCAGCAGCCAACCTCGTAAGCGGGGGCCCGACAATGAGCAGTTCTTC.

The gene calls are TRBV20-1 and TRBJ1-2; maybe TRBD1 (6 bases). The CDR3 is 15 residues long. The V end lost 0 bases, the J end lost 8 bases, and 19 bases lay between the germline ends. Germline V gives CDR1 DFQATT, CDR2 SNEGSKA (reference sequence). CDR3 nucleotides: TGCAGTGCTAGAGATGGCCGATCCGGGGGGGCGGGCTACACCTTC. Protein: CSARDGRSGGAGYTF.

The CDR3 DNA is TGCAGTGCCCCAATGCGGGATCGCTCCTACAATGAGCAGTTCTTC. Translating gives CSAPMRDRSYNEQFF. The rearrangement uses TRBV20-1 and TRBJ2-1, with D maybe TRBD2 (6 bases). CDR3 length: 15 residues. The germline V gene has CDR1 DFQATT and CDR2 SNEGSKA (reference sequence). Trimming removed 6 bases at V and 0 bases at J, with 15 bases between.

This chain joins TRBV27 and TRBJ2-1, with 7 bases fitting TRBD1. The trim removed 7 bases at V and 4 bases at J, leaving 7 bases unmatched. From germline, CDR1 is MNHEY and CDR2 SMNVEV (reference sequence). This CDR3 has 14 amino acids. As DNA, the CDR3 is TGTGCCAGCATGTTAGGGGGCGCATACAATGAGCAGTTCTTC. It codes for CASMLGGAYNEQFF.

The chain links TRBV6-2 or TRBV6-3 to TRBJ2-1; D gene ambiguous. V was trimmed by 2 bases and J by 5 bases, leaving 10 bases between them. The CDR3 covers 14 residues. The germline CDR1 and CDR2 sequences are MNHEY and SVGEGT. The CDR3 spells CASSYASPNNEQFF. The CDR3 DNA follows: TGTGCCAGCAGTTACGCCTCCCCTAACAATGAGCAGTTCTTC.

The chain joins TRBV15 to TRBJ2-2; D uncertain. CDR1 LNHNV and CDR2 YYDKDF come from the germline V gene (reference sequence). The CDR3 consists of 12 residues. V gave up 4 bases and J gave up 9 bases, with 9 bases separating them. CDR3 amino acids: CATSTGTRELFF. In DNA, the CDR3 is TGTGCCACCAGCACTGGAACCAGGGAGCTGTTTTTT.

A single count supports this clonotype. The V and J genes are TRBV4-3 and TRBJ1-2; D is uncertain. Germline loops: CDR1 LGHNA, CDR2 YSLEER. This CDR3 spans 16 amino acids. V was trimmed by 0 bases and J by 5 bases, leaving 16 bases between them. The CDR3 DNA follows: TGCGCCAGCAGCCAAGATCGGCGCTTTAGCCCGTATGGCTACACCTTC. Protein product: CASSQDRRFSPYGYTF.

The rearrangement uses TRBV27 and TRBJ2-7; D is perhaps TRBD2 (6 bases). CDR1 and CDR2 (germline): MNHEY, SMNVEV (reference sequence). CDR3 length: 15 amino acids. V lost 5 bases and J lost 0, with 14 bases in between. CDR3 protein: CASSLGLSSSYEQYF. The CDR3 DNA follows: TGTGCCAGCAGTCTGGGACTCTCGAGCTCCTACGAGCAGTACTTC.

The J gene is TRBJ1-6, the V gene TRBV24-1; D unresolved. CDR1 and CDR2 from the germline V gene are KGHDR and SFDVKD. Trimming cost V 6 bases and J 6 bases, with 11 bases left between them. The CDR3 contains 14 residues. CDR3: CATSSRRGNSPLHF. DNA of the CDR3: TGTGCCACCAGTTCCCGCCGGGGTAATTCACCCCTCCACTTT.

The chain has TRBV6-4 and TRBJ2-1, with 11 bases lining up with TRBD2. J gave up 8 bases and V 5 bases, and 5 bases lay outside the gene matches. CDR1 is MRHNA, CDR2 SNTAGT, per germline. This CDR3 has 14 amino acids. The CDR3 DNA sequence: TGTGCCAGCAGTAGGCTAGCGGGGGGCGATGAGCAGTTCTTC. Translating gives CASSRLAGGDEQFF.

The gene calls are TRBV13 and TRBJ2-5, with TRBD1 as a possible D gene (7 bases). There are 15 residues in the CDR3. The V gene's germline CDR1 is PRHDT and CDR2 FYEKMQ (reference sequence). V gave up 5 bases and J gave up 1 base, with 14 bases separating them. CDR3 loop: CASSIWGDSQETQYF. DNA for the CDR3: TGTGCCAGCAGCATATGGGGGGACAGCCAAGAGACCCAGTACTTC.